The rows below give T cell receptor beta chains drawn from one sample of a study of T cells in Graves' hyperthyroidism and ophthalmopathy. TCRdb ran MiXCR on the multiplex PCR reads and lists one entry per CDR3 protein. The profile shows about 690,000 distinct CDR3 sequences, roughly 17% of them singletons. The sequenced sample consisted of blood. The source is a man aged 45 to 65 with Graves' hyperthyroidism. CDR3s include the opening cysteine and the closing phenylalanine or tryptophan. D genes are given only for firm matches. Only some rows state a clone size, as once, few, many or a class for expanded clones.

clone size,D gene,V gene,J gene,CDR3 DNA,CDR3 protein
many,NA,TRBV12-3/TRBV12-4,TRBJ1-3,TGTGCCAGCAGTTCCGGGCTGAGGCAGATCTCTGGAAACACCATATATTTT,CASSSGLRQISGNTIYF
NA,NA,TRBV19,TRBJ2-7,TGTGCCAGTAGTATGAGTAGCGACCCATCCTACGAGCAGTACTTC,CASSMSSDPSYEQYF
many,NA,TRBV7-2,TRBJ2-7,TGTGCCAGCAGCTTAGAAGTGACATCCTCCTACGAGCAGTACTTC,CASSLEVTSSYEQYF
many,TRBD1,TRBV27,TRBJ2-7,TGTGCCAGCAGTCCGGGACAGGGGGAGGGGTACGAGCAGTACTTC,CASSPGQGEGYEQYF
NA,TRBD2,TRBV11-3,TRBJ2-1,TGTGCCAGCAGCCCTAGCGGGAGTCGTGAGCAGTTCTTC,CASSPSGSREQFF
NA,TRBD1,TRBV6-1,TRBJ2-3,TGTGCCAGCAGGCTAATCTCGTGGGACAGGGGCACAGATACGCAGTATTTT,CASRLISWDRGTDTQYF
many,TRBD1,TRBV5-1,TRBJ1-2,TGCGCCAGCAGCCCCAGAGGGGGCGACTATGGCTACACCTTC,CASSPRGGDYGYTF
many,TRBD2,TRBV28,TRBJ2-2,TGTGCCAGCAGTTTCTCTAGCGGGGGCTGGACCGGGGAGCTGTTTTTT,CASSFSSGGWTGELFF
many,NA,TRBV5-1,TRBJ2-1,TGCGCCAGCAGAAAATGGGCTCCGCAATCCTACAATGAGCAGTTCTTC,CASRKWAPQSYNEQFF
few,NA,TRBV3-1,TRBJ2-5,TGTGCCAGCAGCCAAGATCCCGGGTTTGCTGCGACCCAGTACTTC,CASSQDPGFAATQYF
NA,NA,TRBV3-1,TRBJ2-1,TGTGCCAGCAGCCACTTAGGGGTCAATCGCTCCTGTGAGCAGTTCTTC,CASSHLGVNRSCEQFF
many,NA,TRBV5-1,TRBJ2-7,TGCGCCAGCAGCAGGGATCTGACCGGGGAGCAGTACTTC,CASSRDLTGEQYF
NA,TRBD2,TRBV3-1,TRBJ2-1,TGTGCCAGCAGCCTCGGGGAGGGGCTCGATGAGCAGTTCTTC,CASSLGEGLDEQFF
NA,NA,TRBV7-9,TRBJ1-2,TGTGCCAGCAGCTTAAAGTTGGCAGGGGATTATGGCTACACCTTC,CASSLKLAGDYGYTF
many,TRBD2,TRBV29-1,TRBJ2-1,TGCAGCTGCTCTAGCGGGAGGGGGGCCTACAATGAGCAGTTCTTC,CSCSSGRGAYNEQFF
many,TRBD2,TRBV10-3,TRBJ2-3,TGTGCCATCAGAGAATTAGCGGGAGGGAGCACAGATACGCAGTATTTT,CAIRELAGGSTDTQYF
NA,NA,TRBV11-2,TRBJ2-7,TGTGCCAGCGGGTCCGGTCGGGGCTACGAGCAGTACTTC,CASGSGRGYEQYF
NA,TRBD1,TRBV4-1,TRBJ1-2,TGCGCCAGCAGCCAATCCAGGACAGGTATAGCCGGCTACACCTTC,CASSQSRTGIAGYTF
many,TRBD2,TRBV13,TRBJ2-1,TGTGCCAGCAGCTCTCTAACGGGAGGGTACAATGAGCAGTTCTTC,CASSSLTGGYNEQFF
many,TRBD1,TRBV20-1,TRBJ1-2,TGCAGTGCTAGAGAAACAGGGGGCCGAAACCATGGCTACACCTTC,CSARETGGRNHGYTF
many,TRBD1,TRBV6-6,TRBJ1-2,TGTGCCAGCAGTTACAATAGCGACAGGGCGGGTGGCTACACCTTC,CASSYNSDRAGGYTF
few,TRBD1,TRBV5-4,TRBJ2-7,TGTGCCAGCAGCTCGGGACAGTTCGAGCAGTACTTC,CASSSGQFEQYF
many,NA,TRBV28,TRBJ1-6,TGTGCCAGTGGCAAGAATAATTCACCCCTCCACTTT,CASGKNNSPLHF
NA,NA,TRBV30,TRBJ2-2,TGTGCCTGGAGGAGAGAGGTCCCCGGGGAGCTGTTTTTT,CAWRREVPGELFF
few,NA,TRBV27,TRBJ2-5,TGTGCCAGCAGTTCGATTCAGGGTCTAGGAGAGACCCAGTACTTC,CASSSIQGLGETQYF
many,NA,TRBV2,TRBJ1-5,TGTGCCAGCAGTCCAGGGTATAATCAGCCCCAGCATTTT,CASSPGYNQPQHF
few,NA,TRBV3-1,TRBJ1-3,TGTGCCAGCAGTCTTTTACAGAGACCTGGAAACACCATATATTTT,CASSLLQRPGNTIYF
many,NA,TRBV10-3,TRBJ2-1,TGTGCCATCGACCCCACGGGGGAGAATGAGCAGTTCTTC,CAIDPTGENEQFF
many,TRBD2,TRBV28,TRBJ2-7,TGTGCCAGCAGTTTCGTATTGGGCGGGAGTCGCAACGAGCAGTACTTC,CASSFVLGGSRNEQYF
once,TRBD1,TRBV11-2,TRBJ1-3,TGTGCCAGCAGCTTCCGGGACAGGGGCCACACCATATATTTT,CASSFRDRGHTIYF
many,NA,TRBV9,TRBJ1-3,TGTGCCAGCAGCCCCCAAACGTCTTTCTCTGGAAACACCATATATTTT,CASSPQTSFSGNTIYF
NA,NA,TRBV29-1,TRBJ1-2,TGCAGCGTTGATTTGGCTCCCCAGACCAGCTTCTACTATGGCTACACCTTC,CSVDLAPQTSFYYGYTF
many,TRBD1,TRBV19,TRBJ1-4,TGTGCCAGTAGTGCAAGACAGGGGTGGAATGAAAAACTGTTTTTT,CASSARQGWNEKLFF
NA,TRBD1,TRBV29-1,TRBJ1-2,TGCAGCGTTGAGGCGGACAGGGGAAACACCTTC,CSVEADRGNTF
few,NA,TRBV24-1,TRBJ1-5,TGTGCCACCAGTAAGGGCTACAATCAGCCCCAGCATTTT,CATSKGYNQPQHF
NA,TRBD2,TRBV10-2,TRBJ2-3,TGCGCCAGCAGTGAGGGTAGCGGGAGTGGGACAGATACGCAGTATTTT,CASSEGSGSGTDTQYF
many,NA,TRBV6-1,TRBJ1-6,TGTGCCAGCAGGCCGGGACACCGAAATAATTCACCCCTCCACTTT,CASRPGHRNNSPLHF
many,TRBD1,TRBV12-3/TRBV12-4,TRBJ2-5,TGTGCCAGCAGTTCCGAGGGGGCTTGGGAGACCCAGTACTTC,CASSSEGAWETQYF
many,TRBD2,TRBV20-1,TRBJ2-5,TGCAGTGCTAGAGATCGGTCTAGCGGGAGGCCCCGAGAAAAAGAGACCCAGTACTTC,CSARDRSSGRPREKETQYF
many,TRBD1,TRBV10-3,TRBJ1-2,TGTGCCATCAGTGACGGGACAGCGACAACAAGCTACACCTTC,CAISDGTATTSYTF
many,TRBD1,TRBV28,TRBJ2-7,TGTGCCAGCCAGGCGCGGGACAGGGGCCTTTACGAGCAGTACTTC,CASQARDRGLYEQYF
many,NA,TRBV28,TRBJ2-5,TGTGCCAGCAGTTTCGCCAGGGGACAAGAGACCCAGTACTTC,CASSFARGQETQYF
NA,NA,TRBV24-1,TRBJ2-2,TGTGCCACCAGTGATATAAAGGACGGAGTGAACACCGGGGAGCTGTTTTTT,CATSDIKDGVNTGELFF
few,TRBD2,TRBV6-1,TRBJ2-7,TGTGCCAGCATCTCAGGGCGGGAGGGCCGCTCCGAGCAGTACTTC,CASISGREGRSEQYF
few,NA,TRBV25-1,TRBJ2-1,TGTGCCAGCAGAAACCCCTCCTACAATGAGCAGTTCTTC,CASRNPSYNEQFF
many,TRBD1,TRBV5-1,TRBJ2-3,TGCGCCAGCAGCCCGTCCCGGGACAGGGTCTACACAGATACGCAGTATTTT,CASSPSRDRVYTDTQYF